The T cell receptor beta chain under discussion was sequenced for a study of T cells in Graves' hyperthyroidism and ophthalmopathy. TCR beta CDR3 region amplification was performed from RNA transcripts. A set of HTBI primers served as the primers for a first-round RT-PCR of the TCR CDR3. TCRdb ran MiXCR on the multiplex PCR reads and lists one entry per CDR3 protein. The table lists approximately 400,000 distinct CDR3 sequences, approximately 14% of them singletons. With regard to this clonotype: Its specificity is not known.

Study-wide results and caveats: Through a model of 13 V-J features, ophthalmopathy was separated from stable hyperthyroidism. The model's output predicted ophthalmopathy at a median of about 6.5 months prior to onset.

The CDR3 covers 14 residues. V was shortened by 1 base and J by 9 bases, with 13 bases between the two germline ends. CDR1 SGHTA and CDR2 FQGNSA come from the germline V gene. Sequenced: blood. The chain combines TRBV7-2 with TRBJ2-1, with no clear D. The TCR sequence derives from a woman between 18 and 29 years old with Graves' hyperthyroidism. The CDR3 sequence: CASSLGSPSAEQFF. Here the CDR3 DNA reads TGTGCCAGCAGCTTAGGAAGCCCTTCGGCTGAGCAGTTCTTC. Combining the CDR3 with reference TRBV7-2 and TRBJ2-1 gives the whole variable domain GAGVSQSPSNKVTEKGKDVELRCDPISGHTALYWYRQSLGQGLEFLIYFQGNSAPDKSGLPSDRFSAERTGGSVSTLTIQRTQQEDSAVYLCASSLGSPSAEQFFGPGTRLTVL.